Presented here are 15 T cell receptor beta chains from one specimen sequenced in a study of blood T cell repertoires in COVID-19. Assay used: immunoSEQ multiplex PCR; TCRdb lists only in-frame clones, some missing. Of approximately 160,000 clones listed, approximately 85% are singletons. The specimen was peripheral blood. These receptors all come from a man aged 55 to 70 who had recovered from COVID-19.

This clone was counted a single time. CDR3 sequence (DNA): TGTGCCAGCACCGCCCTGGGGGGTTCCTACAATGAGCAGTTCTTC. It yields the protein CASTALGGSYNEQFF. The chain has TRBV25-1 and TRBJ2-1; a weak D match, TRBD2 (6 bases). Germline CDR1 and CDR2: MGHDK and SYGVNS. V shed 7 bases and J shed 1 base, with 14 bases lying between them. The CDR3 runs to 15 residues.

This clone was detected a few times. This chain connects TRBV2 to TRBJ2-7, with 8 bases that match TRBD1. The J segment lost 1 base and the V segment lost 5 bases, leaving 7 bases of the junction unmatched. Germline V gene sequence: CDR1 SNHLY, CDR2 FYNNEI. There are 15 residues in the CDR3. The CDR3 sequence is CASSNPGGASYEQYF. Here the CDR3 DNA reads TGTGCCAGCAGTAACCCAGGGGGCGCATCCTACGAGCAGTACTTC.

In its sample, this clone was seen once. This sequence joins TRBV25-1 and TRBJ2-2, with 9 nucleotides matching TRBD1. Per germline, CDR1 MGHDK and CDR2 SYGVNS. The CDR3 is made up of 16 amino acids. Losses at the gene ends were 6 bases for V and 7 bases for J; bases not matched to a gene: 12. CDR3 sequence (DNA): TGTGCCAGCAGCCACCCCGGACAGGGGACGGGCGGGGAGCTGTTTTTT. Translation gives CASSHPGQGTGGELFF. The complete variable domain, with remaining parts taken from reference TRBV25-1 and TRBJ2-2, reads EADIYQTPRYLVIGTGKKITLECSQTMGHDKMYWYQQDPGMELHLIHYSYGVNSTEKGDLSSESTVSRIRTEHFPLTLESARPSHTSQYLCASSHPGQGTGGELFFGEGSRLTVL.

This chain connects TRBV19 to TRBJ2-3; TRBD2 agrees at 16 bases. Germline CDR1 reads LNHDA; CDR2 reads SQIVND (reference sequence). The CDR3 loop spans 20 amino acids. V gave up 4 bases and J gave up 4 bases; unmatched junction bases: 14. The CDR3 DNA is TGTGCCAGTAGTAAGGGGACTAGCGGGGGGGCCTTCCGTGCGGCAGATACGCAGTATTTT. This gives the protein CASSKGTSGGAFRAADTQYF.

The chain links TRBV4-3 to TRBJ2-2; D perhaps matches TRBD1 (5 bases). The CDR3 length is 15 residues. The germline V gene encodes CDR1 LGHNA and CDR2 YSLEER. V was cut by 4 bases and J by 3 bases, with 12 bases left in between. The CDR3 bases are TGCGCCAGCAGCCGCGTGGGGCTTGACACCGGGGAGCTGTTTTTT. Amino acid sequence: CASSRVGLDTGELFF.

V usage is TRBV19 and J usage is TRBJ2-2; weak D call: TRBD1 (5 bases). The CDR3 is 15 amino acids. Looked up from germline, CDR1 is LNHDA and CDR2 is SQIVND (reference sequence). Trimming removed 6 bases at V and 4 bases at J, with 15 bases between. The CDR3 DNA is TGTGCCAGTAGACCCCCACGACAGATCACCGGGGAGCTGTTTTTT. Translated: CASRPPRQITGELFF.

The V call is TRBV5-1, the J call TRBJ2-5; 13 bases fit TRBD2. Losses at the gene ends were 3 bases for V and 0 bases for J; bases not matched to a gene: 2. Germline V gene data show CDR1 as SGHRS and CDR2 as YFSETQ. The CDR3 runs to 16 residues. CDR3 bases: TGCGCCAGCAGCTGGGGACTAGCGGGGAACCAAGAGACCCAGTACTTC. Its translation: CASSWGLAGNQETQYF.

The CDR3 loop is CASSPSGSQQYF. In DNA form, the CDR3 reads TGTGCCAGCAGCCCGTCAGGGTCGCAGCAGTACTTC. V is TRBV11-2 and J is TRBJ2-7; maybe TRBD1 (5 bases). Trimming took off 5 bases at V and 8 bases at J, with 13 bases between the two ends. Germline-derived CDR1 and CDR2 are SGHAT and FQNNGV. This CDR3 has 12 residues. Variable domain in full (rest from reference TRBV11-2 and TRBJ2-7): EAGVAQSPRYKIIEKRQSVAFWCNPISGHATLYWYQQILGQGPKLLIQFQNNGVVDDSQLPKDRFSAERLKGVDSTLKIQPAKLEDSAVYLCASSPSGSQQYFGPGTRLTVT.

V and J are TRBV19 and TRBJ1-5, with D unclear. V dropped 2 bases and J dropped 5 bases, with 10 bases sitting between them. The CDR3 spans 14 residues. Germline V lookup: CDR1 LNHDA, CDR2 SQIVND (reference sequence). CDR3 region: CASSISAGDQPQHF. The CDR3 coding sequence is TGTGCCAGTAGTATATCGGCAGGTGATCAGCCCCAGCATTTT.

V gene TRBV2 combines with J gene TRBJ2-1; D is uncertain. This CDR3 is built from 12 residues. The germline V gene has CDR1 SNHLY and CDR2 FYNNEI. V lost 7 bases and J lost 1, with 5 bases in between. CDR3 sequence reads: CASKQSYNEQFF. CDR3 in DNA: TGTGCCAGCAAGCAATCCTACAATGAGCAGTTCTTC. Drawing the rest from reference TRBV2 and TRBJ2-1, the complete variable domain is EPEVTQTPSHQVTQMGQEVILRCVPISNHLYFYWYRQILGQKVEFLVSFYNNEISEKSEIFDDQFSVERPDGSNFTLKIRSTKLEDSAMYFCASKQSYNEQFFGPGTRLTVL.

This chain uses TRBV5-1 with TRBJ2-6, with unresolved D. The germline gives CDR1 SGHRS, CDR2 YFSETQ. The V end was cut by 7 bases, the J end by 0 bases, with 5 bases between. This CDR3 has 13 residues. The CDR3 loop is CASRASGANVLTF. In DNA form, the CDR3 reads TGCGCCAGCCGCGCCTCTGGGGCCAACGTCCTGACTTTC.

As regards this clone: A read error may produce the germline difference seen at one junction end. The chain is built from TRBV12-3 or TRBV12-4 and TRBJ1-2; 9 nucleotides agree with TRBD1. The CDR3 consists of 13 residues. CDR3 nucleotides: TGTGCCAGCAGTTTTGCCGGGACAGGGCTCCGGATCTTC. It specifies CASSFAGTGLRIF.

The CDR3 loop is CASSPDRERGYTF. Here the CDR3 DNA reads TGTGCCAGCAGCCCCGACAGGGAAAGGGGCTACACCTTC. The chain is built from TRBV11-1 and TRBJ1-2, with 7 bases lining up with TRBD1. The CDR3 runs to 13 residues. V trimming: 5 bases; J trimming: 8 bases; junction bases outside the gene matches: 8. Germline-derived CDR1 and CDR2 are SGHAT and FQDESV (reference sequence).

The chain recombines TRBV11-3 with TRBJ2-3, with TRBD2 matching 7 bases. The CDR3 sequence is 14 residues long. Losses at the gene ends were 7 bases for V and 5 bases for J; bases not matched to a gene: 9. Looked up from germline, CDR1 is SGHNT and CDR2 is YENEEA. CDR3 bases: TGTGCCAGCAAATTGGCCGAGCGGGAAGATACGCAGTATTTT. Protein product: CASKLAEREDTQYF.

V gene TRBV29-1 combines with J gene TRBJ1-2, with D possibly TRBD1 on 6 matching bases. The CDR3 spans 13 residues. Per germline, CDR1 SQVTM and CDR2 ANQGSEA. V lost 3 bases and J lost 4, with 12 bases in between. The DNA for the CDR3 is TGCAGCGTTGATAAAGGGGGGGCCTATGGCTACACCTTC. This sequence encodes CSVDKGGAYGYTF.